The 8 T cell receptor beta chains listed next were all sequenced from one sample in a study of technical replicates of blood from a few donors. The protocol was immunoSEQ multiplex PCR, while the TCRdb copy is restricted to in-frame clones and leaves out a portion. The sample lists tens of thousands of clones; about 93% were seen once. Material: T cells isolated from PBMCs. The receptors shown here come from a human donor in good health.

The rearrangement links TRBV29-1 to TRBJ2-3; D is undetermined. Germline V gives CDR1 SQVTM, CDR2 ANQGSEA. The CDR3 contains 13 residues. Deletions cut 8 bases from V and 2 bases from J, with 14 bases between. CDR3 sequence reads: CSSRGILTDTQYF. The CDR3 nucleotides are TGCAGCTCACGCGGAATCCTCACAGATACGCAGTATTTT.

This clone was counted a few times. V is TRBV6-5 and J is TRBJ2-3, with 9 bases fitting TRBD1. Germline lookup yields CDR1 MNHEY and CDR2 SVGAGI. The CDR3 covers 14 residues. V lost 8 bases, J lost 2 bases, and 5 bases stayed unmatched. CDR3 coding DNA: TGTGCCAGCCAACGGGACAGGGACACAGATACGCAGTATTTT. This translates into CASQRDRDTDTQYF.

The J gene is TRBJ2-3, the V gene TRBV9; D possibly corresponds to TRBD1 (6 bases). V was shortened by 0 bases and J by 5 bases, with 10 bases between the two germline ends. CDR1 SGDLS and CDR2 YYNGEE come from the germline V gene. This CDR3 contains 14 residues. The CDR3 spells CASSVGDTGDTQYF. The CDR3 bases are TGTGCCAGCAGCGTAGGGGACACTGGAGATACGCAGTATTTT.

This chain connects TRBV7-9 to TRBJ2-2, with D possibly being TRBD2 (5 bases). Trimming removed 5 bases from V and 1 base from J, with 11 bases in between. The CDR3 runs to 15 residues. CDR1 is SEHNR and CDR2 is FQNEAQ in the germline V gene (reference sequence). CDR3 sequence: CASSPRGQNTGELFF. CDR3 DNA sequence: TGTGCCAGCAGCCCCCGGGGTCAGAACACCGGGGAGCTGTTTTTT.

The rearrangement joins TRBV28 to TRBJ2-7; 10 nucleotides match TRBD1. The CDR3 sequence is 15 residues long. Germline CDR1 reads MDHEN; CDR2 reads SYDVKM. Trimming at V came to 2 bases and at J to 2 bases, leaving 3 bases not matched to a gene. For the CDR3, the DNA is TGTGCCAGCAGTTTAGTTGGGACAGGGGCCTACGAGCAGTACTTC. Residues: CASSLVGTGAYEQYF.

CDR3 sequence reads: CSVDLGLAGSGELFF. CDR3 DNA: TGCAGCGTTGACCTTGGACTAGCGGGCTCCGGGGAGCTGTTTTTT. The V and J genes are TRBV29-1 and TRBJ2-2; 11 bases align to TRBD2. The CDR3 has 15 amino acids. Germline V gene data show CDR1 as SQVTM and CDR2 as ANQGSEA. The trim removed 3 bases at V and 6 bases at J, leaving 6 bases unmatched.

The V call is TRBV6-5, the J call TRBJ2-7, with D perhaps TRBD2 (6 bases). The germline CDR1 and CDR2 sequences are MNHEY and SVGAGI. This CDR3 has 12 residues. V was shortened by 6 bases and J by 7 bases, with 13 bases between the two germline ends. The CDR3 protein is CASSRLSGEQYF. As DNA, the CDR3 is TGTGCCAGCAGCCGACTCAGCGGGGAGCAGTACTTC.

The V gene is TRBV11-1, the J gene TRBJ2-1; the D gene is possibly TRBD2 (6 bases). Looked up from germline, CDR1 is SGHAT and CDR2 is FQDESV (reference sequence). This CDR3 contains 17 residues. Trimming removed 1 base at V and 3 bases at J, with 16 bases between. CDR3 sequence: CASSLEGGVVLYNEQFF. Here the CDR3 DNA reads TGTGCCAGCAGCTTAGAGGGCGGGGTCGTTCTCTACAATGAGCAGTTCTTC.